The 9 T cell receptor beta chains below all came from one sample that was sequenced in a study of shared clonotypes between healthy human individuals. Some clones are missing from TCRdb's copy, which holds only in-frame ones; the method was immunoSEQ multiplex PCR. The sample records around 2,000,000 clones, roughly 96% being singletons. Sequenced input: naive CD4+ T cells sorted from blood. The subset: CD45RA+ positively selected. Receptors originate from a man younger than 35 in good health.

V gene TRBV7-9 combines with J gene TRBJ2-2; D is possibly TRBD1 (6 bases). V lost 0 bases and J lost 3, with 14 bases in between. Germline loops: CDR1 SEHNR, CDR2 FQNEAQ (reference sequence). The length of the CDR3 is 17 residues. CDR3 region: CASSLAGQAGDTGELFF. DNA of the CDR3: TGTGCCAGCAGCTTAGCAGGGCAGGCAGGGGACACCGGGGAGCTGTTTTTT. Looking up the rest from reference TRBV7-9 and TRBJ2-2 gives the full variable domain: DTGVSQNPRHKITKRGQNVTFRCDPISEHNRLYWYRQTLGQGPEFLTYFQNEAQLEKSRLLSDRFSAERPKGSFSTLEIQRTEQGDSAMYLCASSLAGQAGDTGELFFGEGSRLTVL.

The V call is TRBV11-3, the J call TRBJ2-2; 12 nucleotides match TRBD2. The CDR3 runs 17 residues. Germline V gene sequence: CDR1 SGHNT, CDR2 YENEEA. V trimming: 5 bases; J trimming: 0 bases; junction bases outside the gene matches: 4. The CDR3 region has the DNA TGTGCCAGCAGCACCCGGACTAGCGGGGCGAACACCGGGGAGCTGTTTTTT. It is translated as CASSTRTSGANTGELFF.

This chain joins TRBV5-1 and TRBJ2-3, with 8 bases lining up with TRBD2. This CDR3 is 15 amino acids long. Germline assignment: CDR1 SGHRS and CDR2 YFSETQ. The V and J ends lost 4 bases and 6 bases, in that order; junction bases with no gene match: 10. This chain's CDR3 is CASSRIAGTYDTQYF. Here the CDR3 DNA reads TGCGCCAGCAGCCGGATAGCGGGGACATACGATACGCAGTATTTT.

CDR3 region: CASWGRRNTEAFF. CDR3 sequence (DNA): TGTGCCAGCTGGGGGCGGAGGAACACTGAAGCTTTCTTT. The chain has TRBV6-1 and TRBJ1-1, with D possibly TRBD1 on 6 matching bases. V was shortened by 8 bases and J by 1 base, with 11 bases between the two germline ends. Germline V gene sequence: CDR1 MNHNS, CDR2 SASEGT. The CDR3 extends over 13 amino acids.

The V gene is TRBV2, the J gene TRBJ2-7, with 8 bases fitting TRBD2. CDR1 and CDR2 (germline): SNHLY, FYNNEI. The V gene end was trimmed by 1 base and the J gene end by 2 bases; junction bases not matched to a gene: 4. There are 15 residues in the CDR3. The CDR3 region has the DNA TGTGCCAGCAGTGAAGTACGGGGGGGAGCCTACGAGCAGTACTTC. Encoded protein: CASSEVRGGAYEQYF. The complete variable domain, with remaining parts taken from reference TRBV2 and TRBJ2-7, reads EPEVTQTPSHQVTQMGQEVILRCVPISNHLYFYWYRQILGQKVEFLVSFYNNEISEKSEIFDDQFSVERPDGSNFTLKIRSTKLEDSAMYFCASSEVRGGAYEQYFGPGTRLTVT.

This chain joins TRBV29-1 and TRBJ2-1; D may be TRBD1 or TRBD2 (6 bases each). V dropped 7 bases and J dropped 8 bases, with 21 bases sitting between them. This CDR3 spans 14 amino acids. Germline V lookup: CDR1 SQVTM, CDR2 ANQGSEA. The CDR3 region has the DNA TGCAGCGCCGGAGGGGGTGCAGGGTTGGATGAGCAGTTCTTC. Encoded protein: CSAGGGAGLDEQFF.

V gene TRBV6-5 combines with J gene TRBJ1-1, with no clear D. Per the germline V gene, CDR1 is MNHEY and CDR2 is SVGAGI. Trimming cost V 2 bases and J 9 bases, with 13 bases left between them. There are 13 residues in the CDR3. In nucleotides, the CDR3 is TGTGCCAGCAGTTACCCGGGTTCGGGAAAAGCTTTCTTT. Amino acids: CASSYPGSGKAFF.

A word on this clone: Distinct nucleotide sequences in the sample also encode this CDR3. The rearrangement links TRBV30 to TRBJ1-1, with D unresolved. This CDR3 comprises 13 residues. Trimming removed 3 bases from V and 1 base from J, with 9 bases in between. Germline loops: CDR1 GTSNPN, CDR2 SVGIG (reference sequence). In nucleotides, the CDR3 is TGTGCCTGGAGCCGCGGGAGGAACACTGAAGCTTTCTTT. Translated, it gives CAWSRGRNTEAFF.

This CDR3 reads CASSPRGGISYGYTF. Written as DNA, the CDR3 is TGCGCCAGCAGCCCCCGCGGCGGCATTTCCTATGGCTACACCTTC. The chain has TRBV5-1 and TRBJ1-2, with D unresolved. V lost 4 bases, J lost 4 bases, and 17 bases lay in between. The length of the CDR3 is 15 residues. The germline CDR1 and CDR2 sequences are SGHRS and YFSETQ.